These 12 T cell receptor beta chains were all obtained from the same sample, sequenced in a study of OX40 agonist ivuxolimab in advanced cancers. The method was immunoSEQ multiplex PCR; TCRdb's version includes in-frame clones alone and lacks a portion of them. The sample lists about 62,000 clones; roughly 92% were seen once. This specimen consisted of CD4+ or CD8+ T cells sorted from blood, obtained in a trial of the OX40 agonist ivuxolimab. These receptors all stem from an adult with an advanced solid tumor such as melanoma, head and neck, liver or kidney cancer.

The chain combines TRBV4-2 with TRBJ2-3; 9 nucleotides agree with TRBD2. The CDR3 is 16 residues long. Trimming cost V 1 base and J 3 bases; bases outside gene matches: 5. The germline gives CDR1 LGHNA, CDR2 YNFKEQ. CDR3 amino acids: CASSQALSGSTDTQYF. As DNA, the CDR3 is TGTGCCAGCAGCCAAGCCCTTAGCGGGAGTACAGATACGCAGTATTTT.

This chain links TRBV4-1 with TRBJ1-1, with D perhaps TRBD1 (6 bases). Trimming stripped 2 bases from V and 11 bases from J, with 12 bases between. Germline CDR1 and CDR2: MGHRA and YSYEKL. The CDR3 spans 12 residues. The CDR3 spells CASSQRGDQAFF. CDR3 DNA sequence: TGCGCCAGCAGCCAAAGGGGGGATCAGGCTTTCTTT.

The CDR3 nucleotides are TGTGCCAGCTCTGGGGCAGGGATTAATTCACCCCTCCACTTT. Its protein is CASSGAGINSPLHF. The rearrangement links TRBV9 to TRBJ1-6; tentative D call: TRBD1 (5 bases). Germline assignment: CDR1 SGDLS and CDR2 YYNGEE. This CDR3 spans 14 amino acids. Trimming left V 7 bases short and J 6 bases short, with 14 bases between.

This chain uses TRBV2 with TRBJ1-1, with D unclear. The V end was cut by 6 bases, the J end by 8 bases, with 10 bases between. The CDR3 is made up of 11 amino acids. Germline values: CDR1 SNHLY, CDR2 FYNNEI. The CDR3 DNA reads as TGTGCCAGCAGCCCGACATACGAAGCTTTCTTT. Protein: CASSPTYEAFF.

This sequence joins TRBV18 and TRBJ1-1; D is uncertain. Germline CDR1 KGHSH, CDR2 LQKENI. V shed 4 bases and J shed 2 bases, with 8 bases lying between them. The CDR3 loop spans 13 amino acids. The CDR3 region is CASSQTVNTEAFF. In DNA, the CDR3 is TGTGCCAGCTCACAGACGGTTAACACTGAAGCTTTCTTT.

The V and J genes are TRBV13 and TRBJ1-1, with a tentative D call TRBD1 (6 bases). The CDR3 totals 14 residues. V was cut by 3 bases and J by 0 bases, with 8 bases left in between. Germline V lookup: CDR1 PRHDT, CDR2 FYEKMQ (reference sequence). This CDR3 reads CASSFTGMNTEAFF. For the CDR3, the DNA is TGTGCCAGCAGCTTTACAGGGATGAACACTGAAGCTTTCTTT.

This rearrangement joins TRBV5-1 to TRBJ2-2; D unclear. Germline V gives CDR1 SGHRS, CDR2 YFSETQ. V shed 1 base and J shed 1 base, with 14 bases lying between them. CDR3 length: 17 residues. The CDR3 nucleotides are TGCGCCAGCAGCTTGCGGCCAGAGACAATGAACACCGGGGAGCTGTTTTTT. Translating it yields CASSLRPETMNTGELFF.

This clone was detected once. The chain uses TRBV4-3 and TRBJ2-2, with TRBD2 identical over 7 bases. CDR3 length: 18 amino acids. CDR1 is LGHNA and CDR2 is YSLEER in the germline V gene. V dropped 4 bases and J dropped 2; count of bases not matched to a gene: 13. CDR3 loop: CASSPQVPSGTNTGELFF. The CDR3 DNA sequence: TGCGCCAGCAGCCCCCAAGTCCCTAGCGGTACAAACACCGGGGAGCTGTTTTTT.

The chain is built from TRBV20-1 and TRBJ2-5, with D possibly matching TRBD1 (5 bases). Trimming stripped 6 bases from V and 10 bases from J, with 15 bases between. Germline lookup yields CDR1 DFQATT and CDR2 SNEGSKA (reference sequence). The CDR3 length is 11 residues. Written as DNA, the CDR3 is TGCAGTGCGACGACAGAAGGGATCCAGTACTTC. Translation: CSATTEGIQYF.

The V gene is TRBV29-1, the J gene TRBJ2-7; the match to TRBD1 covers 7 bases. Germline values: CDR1 SQVTM, CDR2 ANQGSEA. The CDR3 spans 12 residues. Trimming removed 6 bases from V and 1 base from J; junction bases left unmatched: 3. The CDR3 region has the DNA TGCAGCGTCCCGGGACAGTCCTACGAGCAGTACTTC. It yields the protein CSVPGQSYEQYF.

The CDR3 sequence: CAISGDSPTDTQYF. CDR3 DNA sequence: TGTGCCATCAGTGGTGATAGCCCCACAGATACGCAGTATTTT. The chain links TRBV10-3 to TRBJ2-3; D is ambiguous. The CDR3 is made up of 14 amino acids. CDR1 is ENHRY and CDR2 is SYGVKD in the germline V gene. V lost 4 bases to trimming and J lost 2 bases, with 10 bases between them.

V gene TRBV9 combines with J gene TRBJ2-2, with TRBD1 matching over 7 bases. Germline V CDR1 and CDR2: SGDLS, YYNGEE. This CDR3 spans 16 amino acids. J gave up 3 bases and V 0 bases, and 5 bases lay outside the gene matches. The CDR3 protein is CASSVAHRGDTGELFF. The CDR3 DNA sequence: TGTGCCAGCAGCGTAGCCCACAGGGGAGACACCGGGGAGCTGTTTTTT.